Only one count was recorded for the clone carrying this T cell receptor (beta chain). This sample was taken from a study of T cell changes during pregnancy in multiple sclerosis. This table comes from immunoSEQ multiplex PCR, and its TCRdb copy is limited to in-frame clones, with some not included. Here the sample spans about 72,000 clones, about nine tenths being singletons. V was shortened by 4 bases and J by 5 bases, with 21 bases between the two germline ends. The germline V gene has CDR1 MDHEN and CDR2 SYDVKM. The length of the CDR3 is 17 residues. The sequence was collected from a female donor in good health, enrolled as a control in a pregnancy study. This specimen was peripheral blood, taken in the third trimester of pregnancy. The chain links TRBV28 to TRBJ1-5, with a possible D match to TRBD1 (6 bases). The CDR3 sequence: CASSWAGGLGGDQPQHF. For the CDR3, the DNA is TGTGCCAGCAGTTGGGCGGGGGGCCTCGGAGGCGATCAGCCCCAGCATTTT.